This is a list of T cell receptor beta chains from one sample in a study of shared clonotypes between healthy human individuals. The method was immunoSEQ multiplex PCR; TCRdb's version includes in-frame clones alone and lacks a portion of them. The profile shows 500,000 to 650,000 clones, around 78% of them singletons. Sequencing input: PBMCs. The receptors stem from a woman in her thirties or forties in good health. Some clones in this sample may be carry-over from other donors' samples. CDR3s include the opening cysteine and the closing phenylalanine or tryptophan. Fields, in order: V gene, clone size, J gene, D gene, CDR3 DNA, CDR3 protein. D genes are given only for firm matches. The size of a clone is reported for some rows only, either as once, few or many, or as a class for expanded clones.

TRBV5-1	-	TRBJ2-3	-	TGCGCCAGCAGCTTAAACAGCGATCTAGCAGATACGCAGTATTTT	CASSLNSDLADTQYF
TRBV19	-	TRBJ2-1	-	TGTGCCAGTAGTATAGAGGTCAGGTATCATGAGCAGTTCTTC	CASSIEVRYHEQFF
TRBV5-6	-	TRBJ2-7	-	TGTGCCAGCAGCACGGGTCCCTACGAGCAGTACTTC	CASSTGPYEQYF
TRBV2	-	TRBJ2-5	-	TGTGCCAGCAGTCCGGCTGACAGCGTCCAGTACTTC	CASSPADSVQYF
TRBV6-6	once	TRBJ1-2	-	TGTGCCAGCAGTTACTCGATGGGGGATTCAGGCTACACCTTC	CASSYSMGDSGYTF
TRBV21-1	few	TRBJ2-1	-	TGTGCCAGCAGCCCAAAAGTACTAGCGGGAGGACTGGATGAGCAGTTCTTC	CASSPKVLAGGLDEQFF
TRBV7-3	-	TRBJ2-7	TRBD2	TGTGCCAGCAGCCCCGGGACTAGCGTGTTCTACGAGCAGTACTTC	CASSPGTSVFYEQYF
TRBV7-3	few	TRBJ1-4	-	TGTGCCAGAGACAGTACAGGGGAAAAACTGTTTTTT	CARDSTGEKLFF
TRBV5-6	-	TRBJ2-2	-	TGTGCCAGCAGCTTGGCCGTCGGGGAGCTGTTTTTT	CASSLAVGELFF
TRBV15	-	TRBJ1-2	-	TGTGCCACCAGCCCCACGGAATTAGGGGGTTCTGGCTACACCTTC	CATSPTELGGSGYTF
TRBV30	-	TRBJ2-7	TRBD1	TGTGCCTGGGGACAGGGGGCATGGGAGCAGTACTTC	CAWGQGAWEQYF
TRBV6-1	-	TRBJ1-5	-	TGTGCCAGCAGTGAAAGGCTCCGGGGATGGGGGGAGAATCAGCCCCAGCATTTT	CASSERLRGWGENQPQHF
TRBV18	once	TRBJ2-1	-	TGTGCCAGCTCACCAACGGACTACCCCCGAGGTGAGCAGTTCTTC	CASSPTDYPRGEQFF
TRBV5-3	few	TRBJ1-1	-	TGTGCCAGTTTATCTGGATGGTGGGCATTGTTGGAGGCTTTCTTT	CASLSGWWALLEAFF
TRBV7-3	-	TRBJ2-6	TRBD2	TGTGCCAGCAGCTTAAGGGGAGGGAGAAGCTCTGGGGCCAACGTCCTGACTTTC	CASSLRGGRSSGANVLTF
TRBV5-1	-	TRBJ2-7	-	TGCGCCAGCAGCTTAATGAGCTCCTACGAGCAGTACTTC	CASSLMSSYEQYF
TRBV6-6	few	TRBJ2-2	-	TGTGCCAGCAGTTACAAAGCGGCCACCGGGGAGCTGTTTTTT	CASSYKAATGELFF
TRBV18	-	TRBJ2-5	-	TGTGCCAGCTCACCCCAGCCATGGGAGACCCAGTACTTC	CASSPQPWETQYF
TRBV28	-	TRBJ2-7	-	TGTGCCAGCGCCGATCTGGATACCGAGCAGTACTTC	CASADLDTEQYF
TRBV7-9	-	TRBJ1-2	-	TGTGCCAGCAGCCCAGGGGCTGGCTACACCTTC	CASSPGAGYTF
TRBV5-1	few	TRBJ2-3	TRBD2	TGCGCCAGCAGCTTGGCGGTTAGCGGGAGAGGAACAGATACGCAGTATTTT	CASSLAVSGRGTDTQYF
TRBV5-1	once	TRBJ2-7	TRBD1	TGCGCCAGCAGCTTGGCCCTGAGTTTTGACAGGGGTTACGAGCAGTACTTC	CASSLALSFDRGYEQYF